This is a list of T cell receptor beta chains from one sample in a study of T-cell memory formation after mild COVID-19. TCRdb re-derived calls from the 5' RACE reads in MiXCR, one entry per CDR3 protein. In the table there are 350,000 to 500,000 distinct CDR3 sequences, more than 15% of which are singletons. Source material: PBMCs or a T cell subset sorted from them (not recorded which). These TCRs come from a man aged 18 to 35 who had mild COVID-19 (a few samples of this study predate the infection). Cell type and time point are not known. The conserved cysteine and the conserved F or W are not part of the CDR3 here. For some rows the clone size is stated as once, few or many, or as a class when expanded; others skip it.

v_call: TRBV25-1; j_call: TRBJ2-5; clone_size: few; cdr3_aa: ASSDGYATGEETQY
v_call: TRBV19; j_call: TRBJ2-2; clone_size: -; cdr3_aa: ASYDGELF
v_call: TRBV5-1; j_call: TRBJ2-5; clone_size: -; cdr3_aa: ASRRTSGGFETQY
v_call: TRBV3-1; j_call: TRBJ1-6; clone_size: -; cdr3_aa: ASSQEMNSPLH
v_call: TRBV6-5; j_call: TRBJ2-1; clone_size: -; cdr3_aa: ASSYMTGARNEQF
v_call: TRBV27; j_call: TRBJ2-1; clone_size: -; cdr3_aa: ASSLQGEYNEQF
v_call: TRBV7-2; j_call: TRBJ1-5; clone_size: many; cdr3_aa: ASSTRGNQPQH
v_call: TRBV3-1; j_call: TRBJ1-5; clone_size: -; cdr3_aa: ASSGGSGQPQH
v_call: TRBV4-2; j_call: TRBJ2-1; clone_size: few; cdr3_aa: ASSQSGFYNEQF
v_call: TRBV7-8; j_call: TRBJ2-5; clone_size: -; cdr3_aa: ASRPTGTTEETQY
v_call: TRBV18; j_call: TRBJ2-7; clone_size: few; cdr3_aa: ASSPPIALTYEQY
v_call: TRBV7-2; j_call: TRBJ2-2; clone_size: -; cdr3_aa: ASSFIGANTGELF
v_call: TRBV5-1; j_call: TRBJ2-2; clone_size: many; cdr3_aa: ASKQGTGELF
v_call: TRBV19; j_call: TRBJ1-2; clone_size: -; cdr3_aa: ASSAASTDYGYT
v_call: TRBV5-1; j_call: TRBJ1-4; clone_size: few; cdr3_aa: ASSQGTGEEKLF
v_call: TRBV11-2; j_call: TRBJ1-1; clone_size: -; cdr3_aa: ASSLGLGAGQNTEAF
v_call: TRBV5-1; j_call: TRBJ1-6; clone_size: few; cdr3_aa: ASSLAWGGRSPLH
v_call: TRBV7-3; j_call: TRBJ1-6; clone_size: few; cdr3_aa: ASSQHLGSPLH
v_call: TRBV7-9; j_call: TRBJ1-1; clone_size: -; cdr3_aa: ASSLRGYGTEAF
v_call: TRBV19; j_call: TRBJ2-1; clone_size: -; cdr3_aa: ASSEPSGTGGSEQF
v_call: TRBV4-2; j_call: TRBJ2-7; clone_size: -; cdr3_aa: ASSYTGGFYEQY
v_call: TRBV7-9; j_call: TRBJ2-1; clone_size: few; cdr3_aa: ASSLRQGRYNEQF
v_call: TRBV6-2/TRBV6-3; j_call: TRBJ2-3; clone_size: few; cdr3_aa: ASSYSWRSDTQY
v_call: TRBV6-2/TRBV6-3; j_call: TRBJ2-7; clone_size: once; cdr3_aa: ASSYSGTTTSEQY
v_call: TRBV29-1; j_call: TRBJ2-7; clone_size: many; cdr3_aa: SVSGAYEQY
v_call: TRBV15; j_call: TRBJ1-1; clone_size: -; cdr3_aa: ATSALLNTEAF
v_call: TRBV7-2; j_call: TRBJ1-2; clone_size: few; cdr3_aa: ASSLAQSNYGYT
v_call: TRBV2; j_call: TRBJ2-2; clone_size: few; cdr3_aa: ARPRQGRTGELF
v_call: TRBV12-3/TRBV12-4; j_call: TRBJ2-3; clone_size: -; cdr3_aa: ASRPVLSTDTQY
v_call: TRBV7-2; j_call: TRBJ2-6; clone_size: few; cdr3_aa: ASSLQTGAGANVLT
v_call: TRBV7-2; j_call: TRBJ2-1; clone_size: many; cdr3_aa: ASRPRLAGGLEQF
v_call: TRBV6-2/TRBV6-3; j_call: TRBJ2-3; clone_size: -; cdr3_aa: ASSYLAGGRGQGDTQY
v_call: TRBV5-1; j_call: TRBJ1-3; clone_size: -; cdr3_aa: ASSPRTDSGNTIY
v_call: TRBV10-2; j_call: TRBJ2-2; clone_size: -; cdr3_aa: AIPRDTGELF
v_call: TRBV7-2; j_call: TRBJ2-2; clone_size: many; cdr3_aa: ASSQTGAGTGELF
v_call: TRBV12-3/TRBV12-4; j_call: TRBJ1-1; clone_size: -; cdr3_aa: ASSLGDRGPTEAF
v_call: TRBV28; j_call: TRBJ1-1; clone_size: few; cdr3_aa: ASSAHGPEAF
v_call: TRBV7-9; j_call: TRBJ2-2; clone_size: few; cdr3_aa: ASSWTRGAGELF
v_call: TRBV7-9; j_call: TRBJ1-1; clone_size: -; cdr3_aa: ASSSGAGTEAF
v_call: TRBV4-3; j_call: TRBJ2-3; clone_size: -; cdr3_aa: ASSHYSGATDTQY
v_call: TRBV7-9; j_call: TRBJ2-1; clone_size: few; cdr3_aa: ASSTKRTSGDGEQF
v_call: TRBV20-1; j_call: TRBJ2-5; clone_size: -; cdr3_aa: SARSGGDLSQY
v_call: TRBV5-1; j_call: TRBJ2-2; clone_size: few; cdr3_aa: ASSTNSGNTGELF
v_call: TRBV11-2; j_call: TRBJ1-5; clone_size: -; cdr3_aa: ASSRGSDSNQPQH
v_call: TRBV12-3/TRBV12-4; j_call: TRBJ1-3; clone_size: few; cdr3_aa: ASILPWY
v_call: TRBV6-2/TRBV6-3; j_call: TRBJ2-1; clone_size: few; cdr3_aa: AIGDSYNEQF
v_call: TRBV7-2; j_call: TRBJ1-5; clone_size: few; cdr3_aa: ASSLTGLNQPQH
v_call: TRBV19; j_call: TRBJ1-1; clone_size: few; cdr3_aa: ASSIRERAEAF
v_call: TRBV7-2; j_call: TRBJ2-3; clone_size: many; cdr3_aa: ASSPGRGYDTQY
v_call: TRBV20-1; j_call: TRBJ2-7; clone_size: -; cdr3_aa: SASFNRDPREQY
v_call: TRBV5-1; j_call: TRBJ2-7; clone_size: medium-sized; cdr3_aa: ASSFGQGSEQY